This T cell receptor beta chain is from a study of cytomegalovirus exposure and HLA in healthy donors. The PCR contained 60 Vbeta and 13 Jbeta primers. Assay: immunoSEQ multiplex PCR; the TCRdb copy retains only in-frame clones and omits some. This repertoire comprises 90,000 to 120,000 clones; its ten largest clones make up about 0.59%. The CDR3 is made up of 14 amino acids. The V gene's germline CDR1 is MNHNY and CDR2 SVGAGI (reference sequence). V lost 8 bases and J 5 bases, leaving 15 bases between the germline ends. The sample comprised PBMCs. This clonotype was sampled from a man in his forties or fifties in good health and CMV-seronegative. The gene calls are TRBV6-6 and TRBJ2-2; a weak D match, TRBD2 (5 bases). The CDR3 DNA reads TGTGCCAGCTCCCCCCCCAGAGGGACCGGGGAGCTGTTTTTT. Translated: CASSPPRGTGELFF.